The 27 T cell receptor beta chains in this list originate from one sample, sequenced in a study of T cell responses to AZD1222 COVID-19 vaccine. Sequencing used immunoSEQ multiplex PCR; TCRdb keeps in-frame clones, though not all of them. Of some 120,000 clones in the sample, roughly 84% were seen once. Material: peripheral blood, obtained 28 days after the second AZD1222 dose. The receptors stem from an adult who received the AZD1222 COVID-19 vaccine.

Concerning this clone itself: The same CDR3 is also encoded by other DNA sequences in this sample. This chain connects TRBV19 to TRBJ1-2; no reliable D call. V was shortened by 3 bases and J by 5 bases, with 10 bases between the two germline ends. CDR3 length: 13 amino acids. Germline CDR1 and CDR2: LNHDA and SQIVND (reference sequence). The CDR3 loop reads CASSMRQVYGYTF. The CDR3 region has the DNA TGTGCCAGTAGTATGCGTCAGGTTTATGGCTACACCTTC.

The rearrangement joins TRBV6-5 to TRBJ1-5, with TRBD1 matching 8 bases. CDR1 and CDR2 from the germline V gene are MNHEY and SVGAGI. The CDR3 is made up of 14 amino acids. V shed 8 bases and J 4 bases; nucleotides not matched to a gene: 7. The DNA of the CDR3 is TGTGCCAGCGCCCCGGGACAGGCTAATCAGCCCCAGCATTTT. It translates to CASAPGQANQPQHF.

The genes are TRBV27 and TRBJ1-2; D perhaps matches TRBD1 (6 bases). The CDR3 length is 13 residues. Germline-derived CDR1 and CDR2 are MNHEY and SMNVEV (reference sequence). V dropped 5 bases and J dropped 4 bases, with 11 bases sitting between them. The CDR3 loop reads CASSPQGSYGYTF. The CDR3 coding sequence is TGTGCCAGCAGTCCCCAGGGGTCCTATGGCTACACCTTC.

CDR3 sequence reads: CASSWAGDPRGYTF. DNA for the CDR3: TGTGCCAGCAGTTGGGCCGGGGATCCTCGGGGCTACACCTTC. The chain has TRBV6-5 and TRBJ1-2, with unresolved D. CDR1 is MNHEY and CDR2 is SVGAGI in the germline V gene. This CDR3 has 14 residues. The V gene lost 4 bases and the J gene lost 8 bases, with 17 bases spanning the gap.

This clone was found once. V is TRBV11-2 and J is TRBJ1-5; weak D call: TRBD1 (5 bases). Germline values: CDR1 SGHAT, CDR2 FQNNGV. V gave up 3 bases and J gave up 3 bases, with 12 bases separating them. The CDR3 contains 15 residues. The CDR3 bases are TGTGCCAGCAGCTTGTTCCGGGGCCCCAATCAGCCCCAGCATTTT. It is translated as CASSLFRGPNQPQHF.

This chain links TRBV28 with TRBJ2-7; the D call may be TRBD1 or TRBD2 (5 bases each). The germline CDR1 and CDR2 sequences are MDHEN and SYDVKM. The CDR3 sequence is 13 residues long. Trimming removed 6 bases at V and 3 bases at J, with 12 bases between. The CDR3 nucleotides read TGTGCCAGCAGGGGGGACGGACGCTACGAGCAGTACTTC. Encoded protein: CASRGDGRYEQYF.

The chain links TRBV28 to TRBJ2-3; either TRBD1 or TRBD2 may fit D (5 bases each). V dropped 8 bases and J dropped 4 bases, with 13 bases sitting between them. Germline CDR1 is MDHEN and CDR2 is SYDVKM. The CDR3 is made up of 13 amino acids. CDR3 bases: TGTGCCAGCGGGACCTACGCGGCAGATACGCAGTATTTT. It is translated as CASGTYAADTQYF. The full variable domain, in which reference TRBV28 and TRBJ2-3 provide the parts outside the CDR3, is DVKVTQSSRYLVKRTGEKVFLECVQDMDHENMFWYRQDPGLGLRLIYFSYDVKMKEKGDIPEGYSVSREKKERFSLILESASTNQTSMYLCASGTYAADTQYFGPGTRLTVL.

This clone appeared once. The J gene is TRBJ2-7, the V gene TRBV5-1, with D unclear. From germline, CDR1 is SGHRS and CDR2 YFSETQ. The CDR3 extends over 13 amino acids. Deletions cut 5 bases from V and 0 bases from J, with 9 bases between. The CDR3 reads CASSKSSSYEQYF. DNA for the CDR3: TGCGCCAGCAGTAAGTCGAGCTCCTACGAGCAGTACTTC. Complete variable domain (other parts from reference TRBV5-1 and TRBJ2-7): KAGVTQTPRYLIKTRGQQVTLSCSPISGHRSVSWYQQTPGQGLQFLFEYFSETQRNKGNFPGRFSGRQFSNSRSEMNVSTLELGDSALYLCASSKSSSYEQYFGPGTRLTVT.

The chain is built from TRBV28 and TRBJ2-5; D possibly corresponds to TRBD1 (6 bases). V was shortened by 4 bases and J by 4 bases, with 16 bases between the two germline ends. CDR1 is MDHEN and CDR2 is SYDVKM in the germline V gene. There are 15 residues in the CDR3. DNA of the CDR3: TGTGCCAGCAGTTACGGGGACAATGGTCGAGAGACCCAGTACTTC. Translated: CASSYGDNGRETQYF.

This chain connects TRBV2 to TRBJ2-1; 7 nucleotides match TRBD1. The CDR3 length is 13 residues. From germline, CDR1 is SNHLY and CDR2 FYNNEI. The V gene end was trimmed by 4 bases and the J gene end by 9 bases; junction bases not matched to a gene: 6. CDR3 region: CASSGDRASEQFF. CDR3 bases: TGTGCCAGCAGTGGCGACAGGGCTAGTGAGCAGTTCTTC.

This clone came up a few times. This rearrangement joins TRBV11-3 to TRBJ2-1, with D perhaps given as TRBD1 or TRBD2 (6 bases each). Trimming took 5 bases from V and 4 from J, leaving 12 bases between them. From germline, CDR1 is SGHNT and CDR2 YENEEA. CDR3 size: 14 residues. The CDR3 is CASSRTGAYNEQFF. CDR3 coding DNA: TGTGCCAGCAGCAGGACGGGGGCTTACAATGAGCAGTTCTTC.

The gene calls are TRBV30 and TRBJ1-2; 10 bases match TRBD1. This CDR3 comprises 14 residues. Looked up from germline, CDR1 is GTSNPN and CDR2 is SVGIG (reference sequence). V lost 1 base and J lost 8; bases outside the gene matches: 7. The CDR3 reads CAWSGSGTGDGYTF. The CDR3 bases are TGTGCCTGGAGTGGGTCCGGGACAGGGGACGGCTACACCTTC. Filled out from reference TRBV30 and TRBJ1-2, the complete variable domain reads SQTIHQWPATLVQPVGSPLSLECTVEGTSNPNLYWYRQAAGRGLQLLFYSVGIGQISSEVPQNLSASRPQDRQFILSSKKLLLSDSGFYLCAWSGSGTGDGYTFGSGTRLTVV.

V gene TRBV4-3 combines with J gene TRBJ2-3, with 13 positions matching TRBD2. Germline lookup yields CDR1 LGHNA and CDR2 YSLEER. The CDR3 consists of 18 residues. Trimming cost V 0 bases and J 3 bases; bases outside gene matches: 6. The CDR3 here is CASSQDATSGGATDTQYF. CDR3 DNA sequence: TGCGCCAGCAGCCAAGATGCAACTAGCGGGGGGGCAACAGATACGCAGTATTTT.

DNA of the CDR3: TGTGCCAGCAGTCCCAGGGGCCAGTCCTACGAGCAGTACTTC. This gives the protein CASSPRGQSYEQYF. This sequence joins TRBV6-5 and TRBJ2-7; weak D call: TRBD1 (6 bases). The V gene's germline CDR1 is MNHEY and CDR2 SVGAGI. The CDR3 is 14 residues long. With 5 bases removed from V and 1 base from J, the gap between germline ends came to 12 bases.

V is TRBV25-1 and J is TRBJ2-4; 7 positions match TRBD1. Germline-derived CDR1 and CDR2 are MGHDK and SYGVNS. The length of the CDR3 is 15 residues. Trimming at V came to 4 bases and at J to 4 bases, leaving 7 bases not matched to a gene. DNA of the CDR3: TGTGCCAGCAGTGGGGGACAGAATAATAAAAACATTCAGTACTTC. Its protein is CASSGGQNNKNIQYF.

The CDR3: CASSLGRRGGGYTF. CDR3 nucleotides: TGTGCCAGCAGCTTAGGGCGACGGGGCGGAGGCTACACCTTC. V is TRBV11-2 and J is TRBJ1-2; the D gene is possibly TRBD1 (5 bases). This CDR3 has 14 residues. V gave up 1 base and J gave up 8 bases, with 14 bases separating them. Looked up from germline, CDR1 is SGHAT and CDR2 is FQNNGV.

The chain links TRBV3-1 (or the pseudogene TRBV3-2) to TRBJ2-3, with D maybe TRBD1 (6 bases). The CDR3 has 15 residues. Trimming removed 5 bases at V and 0 bases at J, with 12 bases between. The germline gives CDR1 LGHDT, CDR2 YNNKEL (reference sequence). This CDR3 is CASSYDRLSTDTQYF. The DNA for the CDR3 is TGTGCCAGCAGCTATGACAGGTTAAGCACAGATACGCAGTATTTT.

V usage is TRBV2 and J usage is TRBJ1-5, with D tentatively TRBD1 (6 bases). Germline V gene lookup returns CDR1 SNHLY and CDR2 FYNNEI. This CDR3 has 14 residues. The V and J ends lost 2 bases and 7 bases respectively, with 12 bases between them. In DNA, the CDR3 is TGTGCCAGCAGTGAACAGGGGAGCGGACAGCCCCAGCATTTT. Translated, it gives CASSEQGSGQPQHF. The full variable domain, its missing parts supplied by reference TRBV2 and TRBJ1-5, is EPEVTQTPSHQVTQMGQEVILRCVPISNHLYFYWYRQILGQKVEFLVSFYNNEISEKSEIFDDQFSVERPDGSNFTLKIRSTKLEDSAMYFCASSEQGSGQPQHFGDGTRLSIL.

The gene calls are TRBV7-9 and TRBJ1-2; D ambiguous. The CDR3 has 12 amino acids. The V gene's germline CDR1 is SEHNR and CDR2 FQNEAQ (reference sequence). Trimming took off 1 base at V and 7 bases at J, with 7 bases between the two ends. The CDR3 nucleotides are TGTGCCAGCAGCTTAGGGGTTTCTGGCTACACCTTC. Translating it yields CASSLGVSGYTF.

The chain carries TRBV28 and TRBJ1-4; D uncertain. V was pared by 1 base and J by 0 bases, with 9 bases between. Per the germline V gene, CDR1 is MDHEN and CDR2 is SYDVKM. The CDR3 runs to 16 residues. CDR3 residues: CASSLLGSSTNEKLFF. For the CDR3, the DNA is TGTGCCAGCAGTTTATTAGGGTCTTCAACTAATGAAAAACTGTTTTTT.

The chain is built from TRBV19 and TRBJ1-5; 11 nucleotides line up with TRBD1. Germline V gene sequence: CDR1 LNHDA, CDR2 SQIVND (reference sequence). The CDR3 sequence is 16 residues long. Germline trimming cut 3 bases from V and 6 bases from J; bases unmatched to any gene: 7. CDR3 in amino acids: CASSIGTGGQTQPQHF. The CDR3 coding sequence is TGTGCCAGTAGTATCGGGACAGGGGGGCAAACTCAGCCCCAGCATTTT.

This clone was seen more than once but under ten times. The CDR3 reads CASSQPGRNSPLHF. As DNA, the CDR3 is TGCGCCAGCAGCCAACCAGGGAGGAATTCACCCCTCCACTTT. This chain uses TRBV4-1 with TRBJ1-6; a weak D match, TRBD1 (5 bases). The CDR3 runs 14 residues. CDR1 is MGHRA, CDR2 YSYEKL, per germline. Trimming shortened V by 2 bases and J by 7 bases, and 9 bases separated the two germline ends.

V gene TRBV6-5 combines with J gene TRBJ1-1, with D hard to call. The CDR3 totals 11 residues. V was shortened by 7 bases and J by 4 bases, with 7 bases between the two germline ends. The V gene's germline CDR1 is MNHEY and CDR2 SVGAGI. This CDR3 reads CASILSTEAFF. Here the CDR3 DNA reads TGTGCCAGCATTCTATCCACTGAAGCTTTCTTT.

V usage is TRBV29-1 and J usage is TRBJ1-1; tentatively, D is TRBD1 (5 bases). The CDR3 runs to 14 residues. Germline V gene lookup returns CDR1 SQVTM and CDR2 ANQGSEA. Trimming removed 5 bases at V and 3 bases at J, with 16 bases between. CDR3 sequence: CSVIRATGHTEAFF. In DNA form, the CDR3 reads TGCAGCGTTATCAGAGCCACGGGACACACTGAAGCTTTCTTT.

This clone occurred many times. Other nucleotide sequences from this sample produce the same CDR3. The rearrangement uses TRBV9 and TRBJ2-1; 8 positions agree with TRBD1. CDR3 length: 15 amino acids. The V gene's germline CDR1 is SGDLS and CDR2 YYNGEE. V lost 2 bases and J lost 6; bases outside the gene matches: 7. Here the CDR3 DNA reads TGTGCCAGCAGCGTGTCAGGGGGCTTACCCAATGAGCAGTTCTTC. Translation: CASSVSGGLPNEQFF.

V and J are TRBV7-8 and TRBJ2-7; D may be TRBD2 (5 bases). Germline values: CDR1 SGHVS, CDR2 FQNEAQ. The CDR3 loop spans 12 amino acids. V was clipped by 4 bases and J by 4 bases, with 8 bases between them. CDR3 nucleotides: TGTGCCAGCAGCTCAGGACTGTACGAGCAGTACTTC. It translates to CASSSGLYEQYF.

The V gene is TRBV24-1, the J gene TRBJ2-2; 9 nucleotides align to TRBD1. The CDR3 runs 15 residues. V dropped 4 bases and J dropped 5; count of bases not matched to a gene: 4. Per the germline V gene, CDR1 is KGHDR and CDR2 is SFDVKD. DNA of the CDR3: TGTGCCACCAGTGACCCCGGACAGGGGACCGGGGAGCTGTTTTTT. Amino acid sequence: CATSDPGQGTGELFF.